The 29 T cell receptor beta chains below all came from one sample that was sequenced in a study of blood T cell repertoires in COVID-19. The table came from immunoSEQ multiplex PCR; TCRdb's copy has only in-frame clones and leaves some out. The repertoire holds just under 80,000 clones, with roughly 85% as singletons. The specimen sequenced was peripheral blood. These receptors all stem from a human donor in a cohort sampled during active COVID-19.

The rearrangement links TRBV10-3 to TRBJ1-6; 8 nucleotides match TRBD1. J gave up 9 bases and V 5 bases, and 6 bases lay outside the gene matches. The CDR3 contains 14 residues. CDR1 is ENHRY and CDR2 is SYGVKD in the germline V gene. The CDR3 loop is CAISSDRGTSPLHF. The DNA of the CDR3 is TGTGCCATCAGTTCCGACAGGGGAACTTCACCCCTCCACTTT.

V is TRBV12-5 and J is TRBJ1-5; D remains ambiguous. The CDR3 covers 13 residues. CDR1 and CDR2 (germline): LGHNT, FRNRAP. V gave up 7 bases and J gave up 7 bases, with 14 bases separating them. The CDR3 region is CASVSHITQPQHF. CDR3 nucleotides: TGTGCTAGTGTCTCACACATAACACAGCCCCAGCATTTT.

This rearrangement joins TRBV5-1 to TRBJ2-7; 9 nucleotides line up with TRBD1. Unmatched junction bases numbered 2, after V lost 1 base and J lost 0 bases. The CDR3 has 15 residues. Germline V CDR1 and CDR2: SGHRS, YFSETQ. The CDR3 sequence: CASSLTQGASYEQYF. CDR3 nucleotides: TGCGCCAGCAGCTTGACACAGGGGGCCTCCTACGAGCAGTACTTC.

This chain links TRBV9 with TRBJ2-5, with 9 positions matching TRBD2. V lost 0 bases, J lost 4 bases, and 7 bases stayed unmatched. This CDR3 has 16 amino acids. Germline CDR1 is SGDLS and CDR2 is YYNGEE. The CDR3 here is CASSVGGRGLIETQYF. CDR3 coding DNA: TGTGCCAGCAGCGTAGGCGGGAGGGGCTTGATAGAGACCCAGTACTTC.

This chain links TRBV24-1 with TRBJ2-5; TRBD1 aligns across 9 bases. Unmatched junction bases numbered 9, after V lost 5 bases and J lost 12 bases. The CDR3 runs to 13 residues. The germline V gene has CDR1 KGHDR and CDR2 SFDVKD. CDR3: CATSGTGEDPEYF. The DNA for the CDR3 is TGTGCCACCAGTGGGACAGGGGAGGATCCCGAGTACTTC.

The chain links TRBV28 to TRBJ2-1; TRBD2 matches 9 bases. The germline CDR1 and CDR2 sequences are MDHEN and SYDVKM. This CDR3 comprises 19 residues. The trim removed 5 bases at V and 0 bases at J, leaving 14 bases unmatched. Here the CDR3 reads CASSGAGLAHTSSYNEQFF. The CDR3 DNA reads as TGTGCCAGCAGTGGAGCGGGACTAGCCCACACTAGCTCCTACAATGAGCAGTTCTTC.

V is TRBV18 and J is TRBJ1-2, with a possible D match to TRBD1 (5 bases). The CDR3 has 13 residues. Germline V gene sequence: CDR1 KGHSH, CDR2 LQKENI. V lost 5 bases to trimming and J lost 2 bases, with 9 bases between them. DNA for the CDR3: TGTGCCAGCTCATCGACAGAGAACTATGGCTACACCTTC. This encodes CASSSTENYGYTF.

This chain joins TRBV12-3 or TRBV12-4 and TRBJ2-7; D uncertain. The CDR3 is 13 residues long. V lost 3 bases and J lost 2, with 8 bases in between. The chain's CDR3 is CASSLGRAYEQYF. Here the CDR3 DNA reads TGTGCCAGCAGTTTGGGCAGAGCCTACGAGCAGTACTTC.

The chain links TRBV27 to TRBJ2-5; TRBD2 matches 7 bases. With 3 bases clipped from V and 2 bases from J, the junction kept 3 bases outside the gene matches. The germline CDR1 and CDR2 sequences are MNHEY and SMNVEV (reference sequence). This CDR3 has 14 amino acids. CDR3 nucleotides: TGTGCCAGCAGTTTGTGGGGGGGTCAAGAGACCCAGTACTTC. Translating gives CASSLWGGQETQYF.

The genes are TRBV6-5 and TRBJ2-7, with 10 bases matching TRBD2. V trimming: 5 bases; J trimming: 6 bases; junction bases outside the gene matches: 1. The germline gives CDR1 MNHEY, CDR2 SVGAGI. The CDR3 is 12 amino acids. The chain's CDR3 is CASSRTSGEQYF. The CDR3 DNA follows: TGTGCCAGCAGTCGGACTAGCGGCGAGCAGTACTTC.

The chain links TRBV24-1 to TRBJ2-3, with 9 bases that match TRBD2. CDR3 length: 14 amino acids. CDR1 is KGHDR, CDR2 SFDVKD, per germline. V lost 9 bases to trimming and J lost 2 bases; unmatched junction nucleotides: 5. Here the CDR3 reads CATASGRSTDTQYF. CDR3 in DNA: TGTGCCACCGCCAGCGGGAGGTCCACAGATACGCAGTATTTT.

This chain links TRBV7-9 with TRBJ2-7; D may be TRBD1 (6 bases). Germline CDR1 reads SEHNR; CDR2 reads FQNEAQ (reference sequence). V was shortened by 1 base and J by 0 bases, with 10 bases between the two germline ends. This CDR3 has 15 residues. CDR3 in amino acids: CASSLGQDFSYEQYF. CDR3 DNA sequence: TGTGCCAGCAGCTTAGGACAGGATTTCTCCTACGAGCAGTACTTC. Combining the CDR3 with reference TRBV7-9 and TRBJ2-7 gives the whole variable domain DTGVSQNPRHKITKRGQNVTFRCDPISEHNRLYWYRQTLGQGPEFLTYFQNEAQLEKSRLLSDRFSAERPKGSFSTLEIQRTEQGDSAMYLCASSLGQDFSYEQYFGPGTRLTVT.

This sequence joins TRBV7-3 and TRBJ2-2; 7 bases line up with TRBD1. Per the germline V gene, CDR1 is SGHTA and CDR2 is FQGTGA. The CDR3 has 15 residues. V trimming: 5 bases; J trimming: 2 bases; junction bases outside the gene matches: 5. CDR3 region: CASSPDRLNTGELFF. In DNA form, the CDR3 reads TGTGCCAGCAGCCCGGACAGGCTTAACACCGGGGAGCTGTTTTTT.

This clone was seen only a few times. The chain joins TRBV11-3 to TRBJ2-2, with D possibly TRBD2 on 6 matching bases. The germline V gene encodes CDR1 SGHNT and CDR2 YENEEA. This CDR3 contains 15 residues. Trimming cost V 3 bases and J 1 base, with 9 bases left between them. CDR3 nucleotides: TGTGCCAGCAGCTTTACGGGGGTGAACACCGGGGAGCTGTTTTTT. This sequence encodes CASSFTGVNTGELFF.

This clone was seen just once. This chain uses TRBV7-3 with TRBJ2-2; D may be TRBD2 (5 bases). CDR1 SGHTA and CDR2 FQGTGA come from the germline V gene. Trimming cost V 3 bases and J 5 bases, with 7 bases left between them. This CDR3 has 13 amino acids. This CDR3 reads CASSFGGTGELFF. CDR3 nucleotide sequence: TGTGCCAGCAGCTTCGGAGGTACCGGGGAGCTGTTTTTT.

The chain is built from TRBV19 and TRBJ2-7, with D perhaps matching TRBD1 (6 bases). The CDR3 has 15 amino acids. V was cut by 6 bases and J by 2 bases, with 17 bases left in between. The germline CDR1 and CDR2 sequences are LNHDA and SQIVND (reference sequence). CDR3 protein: CASRKTGTNTYEQYF. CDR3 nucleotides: TGTGCCAGTAGGAAAACCGGGACAAACACCTACGAGCAGTACTTC.

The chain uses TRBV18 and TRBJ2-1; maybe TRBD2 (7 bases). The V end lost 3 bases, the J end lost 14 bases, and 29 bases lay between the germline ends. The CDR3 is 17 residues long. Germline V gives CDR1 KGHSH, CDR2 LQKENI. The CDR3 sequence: CASSPRTTGREQEGEFF. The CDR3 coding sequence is TGTGCCAGCTCACCGCGCACCACAGGGCGGGAGCAAGAGGGGGAGTTCTTC.

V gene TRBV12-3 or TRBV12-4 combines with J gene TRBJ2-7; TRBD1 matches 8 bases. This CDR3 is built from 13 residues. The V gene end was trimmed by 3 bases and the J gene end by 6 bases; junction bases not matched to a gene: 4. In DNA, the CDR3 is TGTGCCAGCAGTTTGGTACAGGGGGGCGAGCAGTACTTC. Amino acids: CASSLVQGGEQYF.

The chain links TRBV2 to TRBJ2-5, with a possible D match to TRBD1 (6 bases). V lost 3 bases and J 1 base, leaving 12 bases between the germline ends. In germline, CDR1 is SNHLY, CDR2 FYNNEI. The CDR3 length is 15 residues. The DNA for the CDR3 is TGTGCCAGCAGTGAGAGAGGACAGACCCAAGAGACCCAGTACTTC. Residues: CASSERGQTQETQYF.

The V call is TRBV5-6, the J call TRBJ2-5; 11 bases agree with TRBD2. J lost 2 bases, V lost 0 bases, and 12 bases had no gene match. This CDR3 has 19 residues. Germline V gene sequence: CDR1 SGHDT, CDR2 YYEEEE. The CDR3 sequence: CASSLASGRSAQTQETQYF. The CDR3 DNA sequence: TGTGCCAGCAGCTTGGCTAGCGGGAGGAGCGCACAGACTCAAGAGACCCAGTACTTC. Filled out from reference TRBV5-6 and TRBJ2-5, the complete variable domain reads DAGVTQSPTHLIKTRGQQVTLRCSPKSGHDTVSWYQQALGQGPQFIFQYYEEEERQRGNFPDRFSGHQFPNYSSELNVNALLLGDSALYLCASSLASGRSAQTQETQYFGPGTRLLVL.

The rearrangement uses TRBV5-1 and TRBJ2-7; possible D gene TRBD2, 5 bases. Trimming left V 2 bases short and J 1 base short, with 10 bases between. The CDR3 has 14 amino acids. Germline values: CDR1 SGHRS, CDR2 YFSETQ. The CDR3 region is CASSLRDTSYEQYF. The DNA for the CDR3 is TGCGCCAGCAGCTTACGGGATACGTCCTACGAGCAGTACTTC.

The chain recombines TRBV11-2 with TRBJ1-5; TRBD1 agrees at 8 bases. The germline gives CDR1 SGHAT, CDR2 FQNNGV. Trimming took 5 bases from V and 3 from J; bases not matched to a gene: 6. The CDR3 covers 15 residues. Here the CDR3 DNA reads TGTGCCAGCAGCACCGGACAGGGAAACAATCAGCCCCAGCATTTT. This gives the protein CASSTGQGNNQPQHF.

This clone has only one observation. In DNA form, the CDR3 reads TGTGCCAGCAGCTTAACGGGGACAGGGCCCTACGAGCAGTACTTC. Its protein is CASSLTGTGPYEQYF. V is TRBV7-3 and J is TRBJ2-7; 9 positions match TRBD1. The CDR3 extends over 15 amino acids. CDR1 and CDR2 from the germline V gene are SGHTA and FQGTGA. The trim removed 0 bases at V and 2 bases at J, leaving 2 bases unmatched.

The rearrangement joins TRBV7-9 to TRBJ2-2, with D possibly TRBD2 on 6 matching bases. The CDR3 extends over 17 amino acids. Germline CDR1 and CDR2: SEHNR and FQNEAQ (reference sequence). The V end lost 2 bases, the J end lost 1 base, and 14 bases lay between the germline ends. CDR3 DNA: TGTGCCAGCAGCTTAAGCTCCGGGACTGTGAACACCGGGGAGCTGTTTTTT. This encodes CASSLSSGTVNTGELFF.

The chain's CDR3 is CASSTGTTQQFF. For the CDR3, the DNA is TGTGCCAGCAGTACCGGGACTACTCAGCAGTTCTTC. The chain joins TRBV2 to TRBJ2-1; 7 bases line up with TRBD2. The V gene end was trimmed by 5 bases and the J gene end by 11 bases; junction bases not matched to a gene: 6. CDR3 size: 12 residues. Germline V gene data show CDR1 as SNHLY and CDR2 as FYNNEI.

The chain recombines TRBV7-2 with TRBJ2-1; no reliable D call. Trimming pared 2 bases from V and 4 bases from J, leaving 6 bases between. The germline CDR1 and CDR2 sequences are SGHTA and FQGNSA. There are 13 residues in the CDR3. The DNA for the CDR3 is TGTGCCAGCAGCTTAAGCTCGTACAATGAGCAGTTCTTC. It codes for CASSLSSYNEQFF.

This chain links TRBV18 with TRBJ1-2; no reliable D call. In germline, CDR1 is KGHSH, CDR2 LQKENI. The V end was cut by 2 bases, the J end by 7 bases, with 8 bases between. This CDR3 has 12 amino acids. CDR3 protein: CASSPTGPGYTF. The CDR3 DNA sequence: TGTGCCAGCTCACCAACGGGTCCTGGCTACACCTTC.

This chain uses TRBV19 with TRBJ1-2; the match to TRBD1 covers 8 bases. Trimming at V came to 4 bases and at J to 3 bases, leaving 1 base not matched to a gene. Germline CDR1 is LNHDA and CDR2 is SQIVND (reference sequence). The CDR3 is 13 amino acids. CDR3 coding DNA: TGTGCCAGTAGTAAGACAGGGGACTATGGCTACACCTTC. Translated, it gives CASSKTGDYGYTF. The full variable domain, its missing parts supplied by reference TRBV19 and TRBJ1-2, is DGGITQSPKYLFRKEGQNVTLSCEQNLNHDAMYWYRQDPGQGLRLIYYSQIVNDFQKGDIAEGYSVSREKKESFPLTVTSAQKNPTAFYLCASSKTGDYGYTFGSGTRLTVV.

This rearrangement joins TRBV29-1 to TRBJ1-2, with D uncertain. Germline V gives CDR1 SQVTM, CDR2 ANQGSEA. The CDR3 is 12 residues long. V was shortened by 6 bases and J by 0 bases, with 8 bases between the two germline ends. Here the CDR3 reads CSVLTSNYGYTF. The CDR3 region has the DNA TGCAGCGTGTTGACTTCTAACTATGGCTACACCTTC. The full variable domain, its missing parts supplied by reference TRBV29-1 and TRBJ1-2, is SAVISQKPSRDICQRGTSLTIQCQVDSQVTMMFWYRQQPGQSLTLIATANQGSEATYESGFVIDKFPISRPNLTFSTLTVSNMSPEDSSIYLCSVLTSNYGYTFGSGTRLTVV.